This T cell receptor (beta chain) originates from a study of regulatory T cells in long-lasting Graves disease. Overall study: Antithyroid drug use was under 3 months in newly diagnosed Graves' patients.

With 5 bases removed from V and 2 bases from J, the gap between germline ends came to 9 bases. CDR3 length: 12 residues. The germline V gene encodes CDR1 SQVTM and CDR2 ANQGSEA. The time point was: newly diagnosed GD, antithyroid drugs for less than 3 months. The TCR library was prepared using RNA isolated from PBMCs. Arm-PCR of CDR3 regions and iRepertoire HTBI primers were the basis on which TCR beta libraries were built. TCRdb itself ran the multiplex PCR reads through MiXCR, one entry per CDR3 protein. There are approximately 540,000 distinct CDR3 sequences in the sample; around 11% occur only once, and more than 8% lies in the top ten. The same sample was also used in a study of T cells in Graves' hyperthyroidism and ophthalmopathy. As that study records: Subjects aged 18 to 65 presented with newly diagnosed hyperthyroidism of less than 2 months' duration. The study used the HTBI primer set for a first-round RT-PCR of the TCR CDR3. Ophthalmopathy was model-predicted a median approximately 6.9 months pre-onset.

The chain carries TRBV29-1 and TRBJ2-5; D may be TRBD2 (5 bases). The sample consisted of peripheral blood mononuclear cells (PBMCs), taken at new diagnosis, from a patient treated with antithyroid drugs. This TCR came from a woman aged 25 to 39 with Graves disease. The CDR3 is CSVSDFQETQYF. As DNA, the CDR3 is TGCAGCGTTTCGGACTTTCAAGAGACCCAGTACTTC.